This T cell receptor beta chain is drawn from a study of OX40 agonist ivuxolimab in advanced cancers. General notes on the study: Ivuxolimab was a fully human IgG2 agonistic monoclonal antibody targeting the costimulatory receptor OX40 (CD134). Intravenous ivuxolimab was administered to patients every 2 weeks at six dose levels: 0.01, 0.1, 0.3, 1.5, 3 and 10 mg/kg. Peripheral TCRbeta sequencing aimed to test whether ivuxolimab altered TCR sequence diversity and caused clonal T-cell expansion. In the dose-escalation cohort, approximately 82% of patients were male, and the mean age was around 60 years, with a range of about 23 to 90. Prior anti-PD-1, anti-PD-L1 or anti-CTLA-4 therapy was permitted, and 35% to 40% of dose-escalation patients had received checkpoint inhibitors. Partial responses were achieved by three dose-escalation patients, of whom one had hepatocellular carcinoma and two had cutaneous melanoma. The monotherapy dose-escalation portion (N ≈ 50 patients) of the phase I ivuxolimab trial is reported in the paper. Of the roughly 52 dose-escalation patients, hepatocellular carcinoma was present in around 19, melanoma in approximately 15, renal cell carcinoma in 9 and head and neck cancer in 9. Paper-wide results and their limitations: Low levels of normalized T-cell clonal expansion were also shown by some nonresponding patients. The antigen specificity of the peripheral T cells that underwent clonal expansion was not determined. After ivuxolimab, CD8+ T cells had more expanded clones than CD4+ T cells on average. Clonal expansion of both CD4+ and CD8+ blood T cells was observed from baseline to week 6 at doses 0.1 to 3.0 mg/kg. Partial responders in the 0.1-3.0 mg/kg groups had among the lowest normalized peripheral clonal expansion, especially among CD8+ T cells.

Of note for this clone: The clone's antigen remains unknown. No quality values exist for individual bases; no much larger clone is one base distant.

Genomic DNA was isolated from the sorted cells so that the TCRbeta CDR3 region could be sequenced. TCRbeta CDR3 regions were sequenced using the immunoSEQ Assay. In TCRdb, the immuneACCESS table is reduced to in-frame sequences with V and J assigned. These tables do not hold every clone; where another copy was compared, an unresolved V gene accounts for under half, and the others remain unexplained. The sample includes tens of thousands of clones, with around 84% observed a single time. The top ten hold roughly 0.6% of the sample. Patients with a history of autoimmune disease or receiving systemic immunosuppression were excluded from the trial. Peripheral blood for TCR sequencing was drawn from every dose cohort at baseline, at cycle 4 day 1 and at cycle 7 day 1. The samples were drawn from a first-in-human, open-label, multicenter phase I dose-escalation trial of ivuxolimab. Adults with locally advanced or metastatic melanoma, renal cell, hepatocellular, or head and neck squamous cell carcinoma were enrolled in the trial. CD4+ and CD8+ T cells were sorted separately from peripheral blood before TCR sequencing.

From the germline V gene, CDR1 is MNHEY and CDR2 is SVGAGI. Measured from the cysteine to the phenylalanine, the CDR3 is 14 residues long. Here the CDR3 DNA is all that survives: 42 bases in frame from base 1. Ends trimmed: V by 5 bases, J by 7 bases; bases unmatched to a gene: 7. This specimen consisted of CD4+ or CD8+ T cells sorted from blood, obtained in a trial of the OX40 agonist ivuxolimab. This sequence was found in an adult with an advanced solid tumor such as melanoma, head and neck, liver or kidney cancer. The receptor chain draws on TRBV6-5 and TRBJ1-4, with 7 bases matching TRBD1. The CDR3 has the sequence CASSRRDSPEKLFF. The nucleotide sequence is TGTGCCAGCAGTCGTAGGGACAGCCCTGAAAAACTGTTTTTT.